One T cell receptor beta chain is described in this entry. The sample comes from a study of blood T cell repertoires in COVID-19. In the study overall: Acute and convalescent COVID-19 samples came from the United States, Italy and Spain. Sources were T cells, B-cell-depleted T cells, or PBMCs; the material itself was cDNA or gDNA.

Original processing notes: Estimates of nucleated cell counts were drawn from the amplification of reference gene primers. This table comes from immunoSEQ multiplex PCR, and its TCRdb copy is limited to in-frame clones, with some not included. The V and J calls and clone size come from that table; D and trimming were worked out from the DNA. The sample lists under 40,000 clones, approximately 90% seen once, with about 31% in the top ten. The CDR3 runs to 16 residues. Germline assignment: CDR1 LNHDA and CDR2 SQIVND (reference sequence). V was pared by 5 bases and J by 4 bases, with 10 bases of the junction left unmatched.

The V call is TRBV19, the J call TRBJ2-1; 8 nucleotides agree with TRBD2. The sample taken for sequencing was peripheral blood. The source of this sequence is a man between 65 and 85 years old with active COVID-19. The DNA for the CDR3 is TGTGCCAGTAGTCCGCGAGGCGGGAGGCTGTACAATGAGCAGTTCTTC. It encodes CASSPRGGRLYNEQFF.